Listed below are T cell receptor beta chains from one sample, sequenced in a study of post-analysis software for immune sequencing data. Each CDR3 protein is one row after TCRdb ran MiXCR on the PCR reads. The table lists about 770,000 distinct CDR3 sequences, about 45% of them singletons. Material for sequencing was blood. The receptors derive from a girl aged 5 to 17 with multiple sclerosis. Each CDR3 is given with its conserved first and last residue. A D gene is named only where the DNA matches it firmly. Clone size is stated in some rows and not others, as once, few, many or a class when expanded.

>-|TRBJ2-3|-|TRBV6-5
TGTGCCAGCTTTAAAGGAGATACGCAGTATTTT
CASFKGDTQYF
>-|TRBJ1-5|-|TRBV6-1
TGTGCCAGCAGTGTTAAACAGGGAAATCAGCCCCAGCATTTT
CASSVKQGNQPQHF
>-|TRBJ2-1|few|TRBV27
TGTGCCAGCAGTTTACGCCCAACTATCGGGAGTATAGTTGACGAGCAGTTCTTC
CASSLRPTIGSIVDEQFF
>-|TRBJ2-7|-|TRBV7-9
TGTGCCAGCAGCTTAGGGCCCCAATGGACCTACGAGCAGTACTTC
CASSLGPQWTYEQYF
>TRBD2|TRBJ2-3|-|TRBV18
TGTGTCAGCTCACCGCTAGCGGGGCCCCCGGATACGCAGTATTTT
CVSSPLAGPPDTQYF
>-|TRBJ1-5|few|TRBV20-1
TGCAGTGCTGAAGCCCAGTTTGGTAGCAATCAGCCCCAGCATTTT
CSAEAQFGSNQPQHF
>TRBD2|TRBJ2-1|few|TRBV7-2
TGTGCCAGCAGCTTAGTTCGTCTAGCGGACGCCGCATCCTACAATGAGCAGTTCTTC
CASSLVRLADAASYNEQFF
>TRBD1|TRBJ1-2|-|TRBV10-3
TGTGCCATCAGTGACGCCGTGACAGGGGCATCCTATGGCTACACCTTC
CAISDAVTGASYGYTF
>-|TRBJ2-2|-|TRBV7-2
TGTGCCAGCAGCTTAGCAGGGGGACGAGTCACCGGGGAGCTGTTTTTT
CASSLAGGRVTGELFF
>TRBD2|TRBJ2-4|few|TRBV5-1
TGCGCCAGCAGCCGTTCCGGGACTAGCGGGAGTCTTTTTGTTGAGCAGTACTTC
CASSRSGTSGSLFVEQYF
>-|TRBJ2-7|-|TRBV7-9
TGTGCCAGCAGGAGTGGTAGCGGAGAAGACGCCTACGAGCAGTACTTC
CASRSGSGEDAYEQYF
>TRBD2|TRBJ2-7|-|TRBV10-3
TGTGCCATCAGTGCCTTCGTTGGGACTAGCGACTACGAGCAGTACTTC
CAISAFVGTSDYEQYF
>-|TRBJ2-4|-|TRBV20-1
TGCAGTGCTAGAGCTCGGGGGGCGGCCAAAAACATTCAGTACTTC
CSARARGAAKNIQYF
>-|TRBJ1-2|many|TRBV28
TGTGCCAGCAGTTTATTCGGCCCGGCCAGCCACTATGGCTACACCTTC
CASSLFGPASHYGYTF
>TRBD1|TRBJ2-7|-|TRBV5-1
TGCGCCAGCAGCTTTAAGGTCTCTCGACAGGGCTCCTACGAGCAGTACTTC
CASSFKVSRQGSYEQYF
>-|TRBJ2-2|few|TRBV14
TGTGCCAGCAGCCCGCTACGGTACACCGGGGAGCTGTTTTTT
CASSPLRYTGELFF
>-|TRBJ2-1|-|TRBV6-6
TGTGCCAGCAGTTACTCGACGGCAGGGCGCTACAATGAGCAGTTCTTC
CASSYSTAGRYNEQFF
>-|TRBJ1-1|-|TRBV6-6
TGTGCCAGCAGTTTCGCATCAGTCGCAGGCACTGAAGCTTTCTTT
CASSFASVAGTEAFF
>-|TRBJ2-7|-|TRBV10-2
TGCGCCAGCAGCACAGCGAACTACGAGCAGTACTTC
CASSTANYEQYF
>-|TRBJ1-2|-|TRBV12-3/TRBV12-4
TGTGCCAACAGTTTGCTAAACTATGGCTACACCTTC
CANSLLNYGYTF
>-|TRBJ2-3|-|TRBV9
TGTGCCAGCAGCGGACACAGGGGACTTCTCACAGATACGCAGTATTTT
CASSGHRGLLTDTQYF
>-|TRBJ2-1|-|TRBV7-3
TGTGCCAGCAGCTTAGGGGCCCAGGGGCAGTTCTTC
CASSLGAQGQFF
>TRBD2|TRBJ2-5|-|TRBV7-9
TGTGCCAGCAGCCTTGGGACTAGCGGAGAGACCCAGTACTTC
CASSLGTSGETQYF
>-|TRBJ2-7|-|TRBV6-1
TGTGCCAGCAGTGAACTGCAGGGTCCCTACGAGCAGTACTTC
CASSELQGPYEQYF
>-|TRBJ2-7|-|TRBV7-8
TGTGCCAGCAGCACCCGGGACGGTGACCCCTCCTACGAGCAGTACTTC
CASSTRDGDPSYEQYF
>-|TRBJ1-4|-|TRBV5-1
TGCGCCAGCAGCTTGGACAGGGAGAATGAAAAACTGTTTTTT
CASSLDRENEKLFF
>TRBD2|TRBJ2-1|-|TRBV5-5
TGTGCCAGCAGCTTGGTACTAGCGGGAGGCCTCCCCTACAATGAGCAGTTCTTC
CASSLVLAGGLPYNEQFF
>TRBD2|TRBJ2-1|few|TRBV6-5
TGTGCCAGCAGTTACTCGAAACTAGCGGGAAATGAGCAGTTCTTC
CASSYSKLAGNEQFF